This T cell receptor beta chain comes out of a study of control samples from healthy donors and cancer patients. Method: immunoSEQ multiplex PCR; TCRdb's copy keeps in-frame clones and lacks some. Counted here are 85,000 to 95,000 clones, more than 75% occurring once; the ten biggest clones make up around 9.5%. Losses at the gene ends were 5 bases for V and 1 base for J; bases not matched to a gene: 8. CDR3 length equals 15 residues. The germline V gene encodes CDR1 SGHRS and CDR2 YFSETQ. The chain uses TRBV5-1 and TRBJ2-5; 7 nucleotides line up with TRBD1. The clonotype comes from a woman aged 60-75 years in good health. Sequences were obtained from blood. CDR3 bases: TGCGCCAGCAGGGCCGGGACAGCCCCCCAAGAGACCCAGTACTTC. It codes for CASRAGTAPQETQYF.